A single sample gave rise to the 13 T cell receptor beta chains below, sequenced in a study of shared clonotypes between healthy human individuals (dated by TCRdb to the early 2020s). Library construction relied on the immunoSEQ multiplex PCR assay. What TCRdb holds here is the immuneACCESS table cut down to in-frame rearrangements. Part of the clones is not present; checked against another copy, under half of the missing clones reflect an unresolved V gene, and the others are unexplained. This sample is represented by about 680,000 clones; 72% of them were singletons. Of the sample, 1.8% falls within the top ten clones. The source material was memory CD4+ T cells sorted from blood. This specimen's cell subset or site label, interpreted: CD45RA-negative fraction. The receptor source for this set is a woman in her twenties or thirties in good health.

A few counts support this clone. The chain combines TRBV18 with TRBJ1-2; D is unclear. CDR3 length: 13 residues. V was cut by 5 bases and J by 3 bases, with 10 bases left in between. Germline V gives CDR1 KGHSH, CDR2 LQKENI. The CDR3 nucleotides read TGTGCCAGCTCATGGGTTTCGGACTATGGCTACACCTTC. It specifies CASSWVSDYGYTF.

The V gene is TRBV7-2, the J gene TRBJ2-2; 11 positions agree with TRBD2. V was clipped by 2 bases and J by 5 bases; unmatched bases: 4. Germline CDR1 and CDR2: SGHTA and FQGNSA. CDR3 length: 16 amino acids. DNA for the CDR3: TGTGCCAGCAGCTTACTAGCGGGAGGTGGTACCGGGGAGCTGTTTTTT. Protein product: CASSLLAGGGTGELFF.

The chain has TRBV6-5 and TRBJ2-3, with D possibly matching TRBD2 (5 bases). CDR1 is MNHEY and CDR2 is SVGAGI in the germline V gene. The length of the CDR3 is 15 residues. The V gene lost 2 bases and the J gene lost 8 bases, with 17 bases spanning the gap. CDR3 sequence reads: CASSYLPEGGLTQYF. CDR3 nucleotides: TGTGCCAGCAGTTACCTCCCAGAGGGTGGGCTTACGCAGTATTTT.

This clone showed up many times. The DNA for the CDR3 is TGTGCCAGCAGCCGGGACAGGAGATCTGTGGAGCAGTACTTC. Its translation is CASSRDRRSVEQYF. V gene TRBV7-7 combines with J gene TRBJ2-7, with 8 bases that match TRBD1. The V gene end was trimmed by 5 bases and the J gene end by 7 bases; junction bases not matched to a gene: 10. CDR3 size: 14 residues. CDR1 SSHAT and CDR2 FNYEAQ come from the germline V gene (reference sequence).

This chain uses TRBV19 with TRBJ2-3; a possible D gene is TRBD1 (7 bases). V gave up 6 bases and J gave up 6 bases, with 13 bases separating them. The V gene's germline CDR1 is LNHDA and CDR2 SQIVND (reference sequence). The CDR3 runs 13 residues. The DNA for the CDR3 is TGTGCCAGTAGCAGGGGGGCCGGGGATACGCAGTATTTT. Its protein product is CASSRGAGDTQYF. The variable domain in full, completed from reference TRBV19 and TRBJ2-3, reads DGGITQSPKYLFRKEGQNVTLSCEQNLNHDAMYWYRQDPGQGLRLIYYSQIVNDFQKGDIAEGYSVSREKKESFPLTVTSAQKNPTAFYLCASSRGAGDTQYFGPGTRLTVL.

Notes on this clone: The germline gene is not matched at one end of the junction; a read error may be the cause. The chain recombines TRBV5-6 with TRBJ1-1, with D unclear. Germline V lookup: CDR1 SGHDT, CDR2 YYEEEE. The CDR3 totals 12 residues. The CDR3 sequence is CASRSSNAEAFF. CDR3 nucleotides: TGTGCCAGCAGGTCCTCGAACGCTGAAGCTTTCTTT. Using reference TRBV5-6 and TRBJ1-1 for the parts outside the CDR3, the full variable domain is DAGVTQSPTHLIKTRGQQVTLRCSPKSGHDTVSWYQQALGQGPQFIFQYYEEEERQRGNFPDRFSGHQFPNYSSELNVNALLLGDSALYLCASRSSNAEAFFGQGTRLTVV.

The V and J genes are TRBV25-1 and TRBJ2-2, with 10 bases aligning to TRBD1. Germline CDR1 reads MGHDK; CDR2 reads SYGVNS. V shed 8 bases, J shed 3 bases, and the junction held 3 bases outside the gene matches. The CDR3 is made up of 14 amino acids. The CDR3: CASQTGGDTGELFF. As DNA, the CDR3 is TGTGCCAGCCAGACAGGGGGCGACACCGGGGAGCTGTTTTTT.

CDR3 in DNA: TGTGCCAGCAGCTTGGTAGCGGGGCAACCCCAAGAGACCCAGTACTTC. The encoded protein is CASSLVAGQPQETQYF. The genes are TRBV5-6 and TRBJ2-5; 8 positions match TRBD2. J was trimmed by 1 base and V by 0 bases; bases with no gene match: 5. The germline V gene encodes CDR1 SGHDT and CDR2 YYEEEE. CDR3 length: 16 amino acids.

V and J are TRBV18 and TRBJ2-2, with TRBD2 matching 9 bases. The CDR3 consists of 16 residues. Losses at the gene ends were 8 bases for V and 5 bases for J; bases not matched to a gene: 12. In germline, CDR1 is KGHSH, CDR2 LQKENI. This CDR3 reads CASQPVASGETGELFF. The CDR3 DNA follows: TGTGCCAGCCAACCGGTGGCTAGCGGGGAGACCGGGGAGCTGTTTTTT.

The table lists this clone with many counts. The chain is built from TRBV11-2 and TRBJ1-1; TRBD1 aligns across 8 bases. The CDR3 covers 18 residues. The V and J ends lost 5 bases and 3 bases, in that order; junction bases with no gene match: 17. CDR1 is SGHAT, CDR2 FQNNGV, per germline. The CDR3 DNA sequence: TGTGCCAGCAGCCGTGGAGCAGGGGGCGGCCGCATGTACACTGAAGCTTTCTTT. It specifies CASSRGAGGGRMYTEAFF.

This chain uses TRBV28 with TRBJ2-5, with D unresolved. There are 14 residues in the CDR3. Germline V gene lookup returns CDR1 MDHEN and CDR2 SYDVKM. The V end lost 2 bases, the J end lost 3 bases, and 10 bases lay between the germline ends. The CDR3 is CASSLGPWEETQYF. CDR3 DNA: TGTGCCAGCAGTTTAGGGCCGTGGGAAGAGACCCAGTACTTC. The full variable domain, with the rest looked up from reference TRBV28 and TRBJ2-5, is DVKVTQSSRYLVKRTGEKVFLECVQDMDHENMFWYRQDPGLGLRLIYFSYDVKMKEKGDIPEGYSVSREKKERFSLILESASTNQTSMYLCASSLGPWEETQYFGPGTRLLVL.

This clone was counted once. The gene calls are TRBV19 and TRBJ1-5, with no clear D. The germline V gene has CDR1 LNHDA and CDR2 SQIVND (reference sequence). The ends were cut back, 0 bases at V and 7 bases at J, with 7 bases in the middle. This CDR3 is built from 13 residues. The CDR3 DNA reads TGTGCCAGTAGTATAGATCGTCGACAGCCCCAGCATTTT. Protein: CASSIDRRQPQHF.

This chain uses TRBV15 with TRBJ1-3; unclear D gene. The CDR3 has 18 residues. CDR1 and CDR2 (germline): LNHNV, YYDKDF (reference sequence). Trimming took off 1 base at V and 1 base at J, with 17 bases between the two ends. CDR3 residues: CATSRGLIDGSSGNTIYF. The CDR3 bases are TGTGCCACCAGCAGAGGACTGATCGACGGATCTTCTGGAAACACCATATATTTT.